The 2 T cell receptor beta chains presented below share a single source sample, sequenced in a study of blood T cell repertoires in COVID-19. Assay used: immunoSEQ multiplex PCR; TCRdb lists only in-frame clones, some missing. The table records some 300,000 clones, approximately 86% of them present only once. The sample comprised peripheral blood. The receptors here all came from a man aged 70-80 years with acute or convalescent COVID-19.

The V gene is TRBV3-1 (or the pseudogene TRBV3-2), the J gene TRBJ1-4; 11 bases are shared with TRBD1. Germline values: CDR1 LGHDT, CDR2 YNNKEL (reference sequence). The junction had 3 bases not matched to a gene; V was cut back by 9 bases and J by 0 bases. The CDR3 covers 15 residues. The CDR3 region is CASRDRGSTNEKLFF. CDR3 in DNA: TGTGCCAGTAGGGACAGGGGGTCAACTAATGAAAAACTGTTTTTT.

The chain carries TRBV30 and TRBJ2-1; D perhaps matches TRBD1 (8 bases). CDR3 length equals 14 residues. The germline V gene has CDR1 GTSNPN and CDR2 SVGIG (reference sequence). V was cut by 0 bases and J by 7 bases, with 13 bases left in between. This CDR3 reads CAWSVQGGGNEQFF. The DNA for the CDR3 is TGTGCCTGGAGTGTACAGGGGGGAGGGAATGAGCAGTTCTTC. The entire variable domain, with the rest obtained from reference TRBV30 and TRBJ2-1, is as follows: SQTIHQWPATLVQPVGSPLSLECTVEGTSNPNLYWYRQAAGRGLQLLFYSVGIGQISSEVPQNLSASRPQDRQFILSSKKLLLSDSGFYLCAWSVQGGGNEQFFGPGTRLTVL.